This T cell receptor beta chain stems from a study of blood T cell repertoires in COVID-19. Produced via immunoSEQ multiplex PCR; TCRdb's table is partial and in-frame only. The sample carries 200,000 to 250,000 clones, approximately 81% recorded once. CDR1 LGHNA and CDR2 YNFKEQ come from the germline V gene. The ends lost 5 bases at V and 6 bases at J; junction bases unmatched: 8. This CDR3 spans 14 amino acids. The sequenced material came from peripheral blood. The sequence derives from a man aged 50-59 years who had recovered from COVID-19. V is TRBV4-2 and J is TRBJ1-1; 8 nucleotides align to TRBD1. CDR3 loop: CASSATGTGPEAFF. The DNA of the CDR3 is TGTGCCAGCAGCGCAACCGGGACAGGACCTGAAGCTTTCTTT.